This entry is about one T cell receptor beta chain. The CDR3 is made up of 15 amino acids. V was pared by 4 bases and J by 7 bases, with 19 bases between. Germline V lookup: CDR1 LNHNV, CDR2 YYDKDF (reference sequence). This sample was included in a study of control samples from healthy donors and cancer patients. The protocol was immunoSEQ multiplex PCR, while the TCRdb copy is restricted to in-frame clones and leaves out a portion. There are 150,000 to 200,000 clones in the sample; roughly 88% occur only once, and 1.5% to 2% lies in the top ten. The sequencing sample was made of blood. This receptor was identified in a man aged 18 to 29 in good health. The genes are TRBV15 and TRBJ1-1, with TRBD1 as a possible D gene (6 bases). For the CDR3, the DNA is TGTGCCACCAGCACAATAGGGGGGGAAGGCAATGAAGCTTTCTTT. This codes for CATSTIGGEGNEAFF.